This T cell receptor (beta chain) was identified in a study of Ad26.COV2.S vaccination and SARS-CoV-2 variants. Study-wide background: Once or twice, 56 days apart, Ad26.COV2.S was delivered intramuscularly.

Sequencing used immunoSEQ multiplex PCR; TCRdb keeps in-frame clones, though not all of them. Of around 400,000 clones in the sample, around 91% are singletons; the top ten hold under 2%. Treatment of the sample: roughly 19 received Ad26.COV2.S at low or high dose, single or two shots; roughly five received placebo; per-sample allocation not given. Vaccine and placebo recipients were sampled on day 63 after the first injection. Wuhan-strain spike was delivered by a replication-incompetent Ad26 vector. The V end was cut by 1 base, the J end by 7 bases, with 17 bases between. CDR3 length: 16 residues. Germline CDR1 and CDR2: KGHSH and LQKENI.

The rearrangement uses TRBV18 and TRBJ1-5; D may be TRBD1 (5 bases). This sample comprised peripheral blood, obtained in a trial of Ad26.COV2.S vaccine versus placebo. The clonotype originates from a person between 18 and 65 years old who received the Ad26.COV2.S COVID-19 vaccine or a placebo. The CDR3 coding sequence is TGTGCCAGCTCACCACTGGGGGGAAGGGTTAGGCAGCCCCAGCATTTT. It specifies CASSPLGGRVRQPQHF.